A selection of T cell receptor beta chains follows, all from one sample in a study of blood T cell repertoires in COVID-19. The table came from immunoSEQ multiplex PCR; TCRdb's copy has only in-frame clones and leaves some out. The data contain 200,000 or so clones, more than 70% of them seen just once; the ten biggest clones take up roughly a sixth. Sequencing was done on a sample of peripheral blood. These receptors were taken from a man in his forties or fifties with COVID-19, enrolled during active disease. Both conserved end residues are part of each CDR3. The D gene is left open where the match is weak. Not all rows give a size; the values are once, few, many and, for expanded clones, a class.

TRBJ2-2,TRBD2,once,TRBV7-6,CASSSGTSGSANKGTGELFF,TGTGCCAGCAGCTCAGGGACTAGCGGGAGCGCAAACAAGGGCACCGGGGAGCTGTTTTTT
TRBJ2-3,-,-,TRBV14,CASSQSGADTQYF,TGTGCCAGCAGCCAAAGCGGTGCAGATACGCAGTATTTT
TRBJ2-6,-,-,TRBV4-2,CASSQGQGIGANVLTF,TGTGCCAGCAGCCAAGGCCAGGGGATAGGGGCCAACGTCCTGACTTTC
TRBJ2-7,TRBD2,-,TRBV30,CAWSGWAGGTYEQYF,TGTGCCTGGAGTGGTTGGGCGGGAGGGACCTACGAGCAGTACTTC
TRBJ2-7,-,-,TRBV28,CASSLVDRHSYEQYF,TGTGCCAGCAGTTTAGTCGATAGACACTCCTACGAGCAGTACTTC
TRBJ1-1,TRBD1,once,TRBV30,CAWRGQGAGTEAFF,TGTGCCTGGAGAGGACAGGGGGCTGGCACTGAAGCTTTCTTT
TRBJ1-1,TRBD1,-,TRBV19,CASSISRGTEAFF,TGTGCCAGTAGTATCTCCAGGGGGACTGAAGCTTTCTTT
TRBJ2-5,TRBD2,-,TRBV10-1,CASSESGGEETQYF,TGCGCCAGCAGTGAGTCTGGGGGGGAAGAGACCCAGTACTTC
TRBJ2-5,TRBD1,once,TRBV19,CASRHRDRGSGETQYF,TGTGCCAGTCGACACCGGGACAGGGGGTCCGGTGAGACCCAGTACTTC
TRBJ2-7,TRBD2,-,TRBV12-5,CASGLIPPGSLAGVREQYF,TGTGCTAGTGGTTTGATCCCCCCGGGCAGTCTAGCGGGTGTCAGGGAGCAGTACTTC
TRBJ1-2,TRBD1,few,TRBV10-3,CAISESTRDSKYGYTF,TGTGCCATCAGTGAGTCGACGCGGGACAGTAAGTATGGCTACACCTTC
TRBJ2-3,TRBD2,-,TRBV6-5,CASMTSVTADTQYF,TGTGCCAGTATGACTAGCGTGACGGCAGATACGCAGTATTTT
TRBJ2-2,-,-,TRBV30,CAWSLRWDTGELFF,TGTGCCTGGAGTCTGAGGTGGGACACCGGGGAGCTGTTTTTT
TRBJ1-2,TRBD1,-,TRBV25-1,CASDKSRGTDPNYGYTF,TGTGCCAGCGACAAATCTCGGGGGACAGACCCTAACTATGGCTACACCTTC
TRBJ1-2,-,few,TRBV7-8,CASSLVPQRVYGYTF,TGTGCCAGCAGCTTGGTACCGCAGAGGGTCTATGGCTACACCTTC
TRBJ2-1,TRBD2,-,TRBV11-1,CASSLEGTSLLNEQFF,TGTGCCAGCAGCTTAGAAGGGACTAGCCTCCTGAATGAGCAGTTCTTC
TRBJ2-7,TRBD1,-,TRBV30,CARQGVSYEQYF,TGTGCGCGACAGGGGGTATCATACGAGCAGTACTTC
TRBJ2-7,TRBD2,-,TRBV29-1,CSVVLPGLGGLSEQYF,TGCAGCGTTGTCTTACCGGGACTAGGAGGCCTCTCCGAGCAGTACTTC
TRBJ2-7,TRBD1,-,TRBV6-5,CASSIAETGAYEQYF,TGTGCCAGCAGTATAGCAGAGACAGGGGCCTACGAGCAGTACTTC
TRBJ2-2,TRBD1,-,TRBV9,CASSVGTGKRIGTGELFF,TGTGCCAGCAGCGTAGGGACAGGCAAACGGATAGGCACCGGGGAGCTGTTTTTT
TRBJ2-7,TRBD1,-,TRBV6-1,CASSEATGETYEQYF,TGTGCCAGCAGTGAAGCGACAGGGGAAACCTACGAGCAGTACTTC
TRBJ2-5,TRBD2,once,TRBV13,CASSTRTSGGAETQYF,TGTGCCAGCAGCACGCGGACTAGCGGGGGGGCAGAGACCCAGTACTTC
TRBJ2-3,TRBD1,-,TRBV18,CASSQGTEADTQYF,TGTGCCAGCTCACAAGGGACAGAAGCAGATACGCAGTATTTT
TRBJ2-1,TRBD2,-,TRBV28,CATKVGGDYSYNEQFF,TGTGCCACGAAGGTAGGCGGGGACTACTCCTACAATGAGCAGTTCTTC
TRBJ2-2,-,-,TRBV2,CASSDTMTGELFF,TGTGCCAGCAGTGACACTATGACCGGGGAGCTGTTTTTT
TRBJ2-1,TRBD2,-,TRBV5-4,CASSLGLAVNEQFF,TGTGCCAGCAGCTTGGGACTAGCGGTTAATGAGCAGTTCTTC
TRBJ2-3,TRBD2,-,TRBV9,CASSVDHGGGSDTQYF,TGTGCCAGCAGCGTAGACCACGGGGGGGGCTCAGATACGCAGTATTTT
TRBJ2-2,TRBD1,-,TRBV5-1,CASSGTGVTTGELFF,TGCGCCAGCAGCGGGACAGGGGTGACCACCGGGGAGCTGTTTTTT
TRBJ1-5,TRBD1,-,TRBV4-1,CASSQVNRGGQPQHF,TGCGCCAGCAGCCAAGTTAACAGGGGAGGTCAGCCCCAGCATTTT
TRBJ2-1,-,-,TRBV5-1,CASSMTGNEQFF,TGCGCCAGCAGCATGACGGGTAATGAGCAGTTCTTC
TRBJ1-6,-,-,TRBV9,CASSVQNSPLHF,TGTGCCAGCAGCGTTCAGAATTCACCCCTCCACTTT
TRBJ2-3,-,-,TRBV6-5,CASSDRWSTDTQYF,TGTGCCAGCAGCGACAGGTGGAGCACAGATACGCAGTATTTT
TRBJ2-1,-,-,TRBV27,CASRWGGRSYNEQFF,TGTGCCAGCAGGTGGGGCGGCCGCTCCTACAATGAGCAGTTCTTC
TRBJ2-3,TRBD2,-,TRBV18,CASSPRTSGGPGTDTQYF,TGTGCCAGCTCACCAAGGACTAGCGGGGGCCCCGGCACAGATACGCAGTATTTT
TRBJ1-1,TRBD1,-,TRBV14,CASSSFGTGEDTEAFF,TGTGCCAGCAGCTCCTTCGGGACAGGGGAGGACACTGAAGCTTTCTTT
TRBJ1-4,-,few,TRBV5-8,CASSPEGSGGTEKLFF,TGTGCCAGCAGCCCGGAAGGTTCGGGGGGCACTGAAAAACTGTTTTTT
TRBJ2-7,TRBD1,-,TRBV5-1,CASSQIGQGPYEQYF,TGCGCCAGCAGCCAGATTGGACAGGGTCCCTACGAGCAGTACTTC
TRBJ1-5,TRBD1,-,TRBV5-4,CASSDQGAPVQPQHF,TGTGCCAGCAGCGACCAGGGGGCGCCCGTTCAGCCCCAGCATTTT
TRBJ2-3,-,-,TRBV5-1,CASSPSTSTDTQYF,TGCGCCAGCAGCCCATCAACTAGCACAGATACGCAGTATTTT
TRBJ2-1,-,-,TRBV12-5,CASGLVLSGRRYYNEQFF,TGTGCTAGTGGTTTGGTACTTTCAGGTCGAAGATACTACAATGAGCAGTTCTTC
TRBJ1-6,TRBD1,-,TRBV11-2,CASSLGQGPNSPLHF,TGTGCCAGCAGCTTAGGACAGGGGCCTAATTCACCCCTCCACTTT
TRBJ2-2,-,-,TRBV30,CAWSLGHFLASTGELFF,TGTGCCTGGAGTCTAGGACATTTCTTGGCGAGCACCGGGGAGCTGTTTTTT
TRBJ2-5,TRBD2,-,TRBV18,CASSPSGTSGETQYF,TGTGCCAGCTCACCATCCGGGACTAGCGGGGAGACCCAGTACTTC
TRBJ2-1,TRBD2,few,TRBV28,CASSLGGGAGSEQFF,TGTGCCAGCAGTTTAGGCGGGGGGGCCGGTAGTGAGCAGTTCTTC
TRBJ2-6,-,-,TRBV7-8,CASSGTGSSGANVLTF,TGTGCCAGCAGCGGAACAGGAAGCTCTGGGGCCAACGTCCTGACTTTC
TRBJ1-5,-,-,TRBV9,CASSGSGSQPQHF,TGTGCCAGCAGCGGAAGCGGTTCCCAGCCCCAGCATTTT
TRBJ1-2,TRBD1,-,TRBV6-5,CASSFDRGRSYGYTF,TGTGCCAGCAGCTTCGACAGGGGACGGTCCTATGGCTACACCTTC
TRBJ1-6,TRBD1,-,TRBV3-1/TRBV3-2,CASSHGQANSPLHF,TGTGCCAGCAGCCATGGACAGGCGAATTCACCCCTCCACTTT
TRBJ2-7,-,once,TRBV2,CASRRSGEQYF,TGTGCCAGCCGACGGAGCGGGGAGCAGTACTTC
TRBJ2-6,TRBD1,-,TRBV29-1,CSVWDRTTSGANVLTF,TGCAGCGTTTGGGACAGGACAACTTCTGGGGCCAACGTCCTGACTTTC
TRBJ2-2,TRBD1,-,TRBV4-2,CASSRDRVNTGELFF,TGTGCCAGCAGCCGGGACAGGGTTAACACCGGGGAGCTGTTTTTT
TRBJ2-3,TRBD2,-,TRBV7-3,CASSLTGLAGGDTQYF,TGTGCCAGCAGCTTAACGGGACTAGCGGGAGGGGATACGCAGTATTTT
TRBJ2-1,-,-,TRBV5-1,CASSPRQWSSYNEQFF,TGCGCCAGCAGCCCCCGACAGTGGAGCTCCTACAATGAGCAGTTCTTC
TRBJ1-6,TRBD1,-,TRBV6-2/TRBV6-3,CASSFRDRSPLHF,TGTGCCAGCAGTTTCCGGGACAGATCACCCCTCCACTTT
TRBJ2-5,-,-,TRBV19,CASSIGPVARETQYF,TGTGCCAGTAGTATAGGGCCTGTCGCGAGGGAGACCCAGTACTTC